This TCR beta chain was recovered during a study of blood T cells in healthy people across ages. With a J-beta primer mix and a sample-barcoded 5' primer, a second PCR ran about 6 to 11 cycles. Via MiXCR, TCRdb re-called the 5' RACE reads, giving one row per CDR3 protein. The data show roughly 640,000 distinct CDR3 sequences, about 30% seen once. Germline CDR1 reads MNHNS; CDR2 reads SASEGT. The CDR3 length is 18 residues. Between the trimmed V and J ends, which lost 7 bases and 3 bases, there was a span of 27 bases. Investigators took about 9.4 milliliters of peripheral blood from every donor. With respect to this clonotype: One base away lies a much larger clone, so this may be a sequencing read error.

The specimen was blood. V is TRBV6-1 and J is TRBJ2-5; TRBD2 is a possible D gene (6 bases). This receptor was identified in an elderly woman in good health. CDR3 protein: CASTETIGGASPEETQYF. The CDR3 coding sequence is TGTGCCAGCACTGAGACTATCGGGGGAGCTTCACCAGAAGAGACCCAGTACTTC.